This entry lists 32 T cell receptor beta chains sequenced from one sample in a study of T-cell memory formation after mild COVID-19. TCRdb analysed the 5' RACE reads with MiXCR anew, one entry per CDR3 protein. The top ten hold 13% to 15% of the sample, which has 150,000 to 200,000 distinct CDR3 sequences, about 14% seen once. The sequenced sample consisted of PBMCs or a T cell subset sorted from them (not recorded which). The source is an adult woman who had mild COVID-19 (a few samples of this study predate the infection). Cell type and time point are not known.

This clonotype was seen more than once but under ten times. CDR3 amino acids: CASSLLPESQETQYF. DNA of the CDR3: TGTGCCAGCAGCTTATTACCCGAGAGTCAAGAGACCCAGTACTTC. The chain combines TRBV7-9 with TRBJ2-5, with unresolved D. The V gene lost 2 bases and the J gene lost 2 bases, with 12 bases spanning the gap. Germline assignment: CDR1 SEHNR and CDR2 FQNEAQ (reference sequence). This CDR3 spans 15 amino acids.

The chain recombines TRBV5-6 with TRBJ2-1; TRBD2 matches at 11 bases. CDR3 length: 17 residues. The trim removed 0 bases at V and 4 bases at J, leaving 6 bases unmatched. Germline V gives CDR1 SGHDT, CDR2 YYEEEE. Here the CDR3 reads CASSLVSGRAGYNEQFF. DNA for the CDR3: TGTGCCAGCAGCTTGGTTAGCGGGAGGGCCGGATACAATGAGCAGTTCTTC.

This clonotype occurred a few times. The genes are TRBV29-1 and TRBJ2-5; D is unresolved. The CDR3 is made up of 13 amino acids. Germline loops: CDR1 SQVTM, CDR2 ANQGSEA. Trimming stripped 3 bases from V and 3 bases from J, with 11 bases between. DNA for the CDR3: TGCAGCGTTGATATAGTTGGGGAAGAGACCCAGTACTTC. It translates to CSVDIVGEETQYF.

The V gene is TRBV14, the J gene TRBJ2-7; D is unresolved. This CDR3 is built from 14 residues. V was trimmed by 4 bases and J by 6 bases, leaving 16 bases between them. CDR1 is SGHDN, CDR2 FVKESK, per germline. The CDR3 protein is CASSPPTGPGEQYF. As DNA, the CDR3 is TGTGCCAGCAGCCCCCCAACCGGACCAGGCGAGCAGTACTTC. The variable domain in full, completed from reference TRBV14 and TRBJ2-7, reads EAGVTQFPSHSVIEKGQTVTLRCDPISGHDNLYWYRRVMGKEIKFLLHFVKESKQDESGMPNNRFLAERTGGTYSTLKVQPAELEDSGVYFCASSPPTGPGEQYFGPGTRLTVT.

The chain carries TRBV6-6 and TRBJ2-1, with 7 positions matching TRBD2. The CDR3 length is 11 residues. V lost 6 bases, J lost 15 bases, and 8 bases stayed unmatched. The germline V gene encodes CDR1 MNHNY and CDR2 SVGAGI (reference sequence). The CDR3: CASRQPGLPFF. CDR3 DNA sequence: TGTGCCAGCAGACAGCCGGGACTACCGTTCTTC.

This clonotype was seen a few times. The CDR3 region has the DNA TGCGCCAGCAGCCAAGAGCAGGGACCATACGAGCAGTACTTC. It codes for CASSQEQGPYEQYF. The chain is built from TRBV4-1 and TRBJ2-7; D is possibly TRBD1 or TRBD2 (5 bases each). CDR1 MGHRA and CDR2 YSYEKL come from the germline V gene. Trimming stripped 0 bases from V and 4 bases from J, with 10 bases between. The CDR3 covers 14 residues.

This clonotype was seen repeatedly, ten times or more. The chain carries TRBV6-1 and TRBJ2-7, with a weak D call TRBD2 (5 bases). This CDR3 comprises 12 residues. Trimming cost V 3 bases and J 4 bases, with 7 bases left between them. Germline V CDR1 and CDR2: MNHNS, SASEGT. The CDR3 bases are TGTGCCAGCAGTGACCGAGGGTACGAGCAGTACTTC. Encoded protein: CASSDRGYEQYF.

Only a few counts were recorded for this clonotype. J is TRBJ2-5 and V is TRBV7-6; 9 bases are a match to TRBD2. After removal of 0 bases from V and 5 bases from J, the junction contained 13 bases not matched to a gene. The CDR3 sequence is 18 residues long. Germline V gene data show CDR1 as SGHVS and CDR2 as FNYEAQ. DNA for the CDR3: TGTGCCAGCAGCTTAGCCCTACTGTGGCGGGAGGGCGTGGAGACCCAGTACTTC. It encodes CASSLALLWREGVETQYF.

The chain carries TRBV3-1 and TRBJ2-5; TRBD1 aligns across 10 bases. This CDR3 comprises 15 residues. The J segment lost 4 bases and the V segment lost 4 bases, leaving 6 bases of the junction unmatched. Germline V CDR1 and CDR2: LGHDT, YNNKEL (reference sequence). The CDR3 reads CASSRRQGARETQYF. The CDR3 region has the DNA TGTGCCAGCAGCCGGAGACAGGGGGCAAGAGAGACCCAGTACTTC.

This clonotype came up a few times. At one of its ends the junction is not consistent with the germline gene, which may arise from a read error. The chain's CDR3 is CAWAAGIGSSEQYF. CDR3 bases: TGTGCCTGGGCGGCAGGCATAGGGTCCTCCGAGCAGTACTTC. The J gene is TRBJ2-7, the V gene TRBV30; D is uncertain. The CDR3 contains 14 residues. The germline V gene has CDR1 GTSNPN and CDR2 SVGIG (reference sequence). Variable domain in full (rest from reference TRBV30 and TRBJ2-7): SQTIHQWPATLVQPVGSPLSLECTVEGTSNPNLYWYRQAAGRGLQLLFYSVGIGQISSEVPQNLSASRPQDRQFILSSKKLLLSDSGFYLCAWAAGIGSSEQYFGPGTRLTVT.

The chain carries TRBV27 and TRBJ1-1; tentative D call: TRBD1 (5 bases). Germline V gene sequence: CDR1 MNHEY, CDR2 SMNVEV (reference sequence). The CDR3 runs 16 residues. V lost 5 bases and J lost 1, with 17 bases in between. The DNA for the CDR3 is TGTGCCAGCAGTCCCTTTGATTCCAGGGCGAACACTGAAGCTTTCTTT. It yields the protein CASSPFDSRANTEAFF.

This clonotype was seen a handful of times. The chain links TRBV29-1 to TRBJ2-1; D may match TRBD1 or TRBD2 (6 bases each). Per germline, CDR1 SQVTM and CDR2 ANQGSEA. The CDR3 totals 14 residues. V lost 7 bases to trimming and J lost 7 bases, with 20 bases between them. CDR3 region: CSAEGGSMENEQFF. Here the CDR3 DNA reads TGCAGCGCCGAGGGGGGCTCGATGGAGAATGAGCAGTTCTTC.

The CDR3 loop is CASSQGELAGDEQYF. CDR3 sequence (DNA): TGTGCCAGCAGCCAAGGTGAGCTAGCGGGGGACGAGCAGTACTTC. This chain links TRBV4-2 with TRBJ2-7; TRBD2 matches 10 bases. The CDR3 is 15 residues long. CDR1 is LGHNA and CDR2 is YNFKEQ in the germline V gene. After removal of 1 base from V and 5 bases from J, the junction contained 5 bases not matched to a gene.

The chain links TRBV24-1 to TRBJ2-1; tentative D call: TRBD2 (5 bases). This CDR3 comprises 14 residues. Deletions cut 1 base from V and 7 bases from J, with 10 bases between. Per germline, CDR1 KGHDR and CDR2 SFDVKD. Here the CDR3 reads CATSDFWTGNEQFF. The CDR3 DNA is TGTGCCACCAGTGATTTTTGGACGGGGAATGAGCAGTTCTTC.

V gene TRBV14 combines with J gene TRBJ1-5, with unresolved D. Trimming cost V 3 bases and J 4 bases, with 7 bases left between them. The CDR3 runs 13 residues. From germline, CDR1 is SGHDN and CDR2 FVKESK. The CDR3 nucleotides are TGTGCCAGCAGCCAGTCTGCGAATCAGCCCCAGCATTTT. Its translation: CASSQSANQPQHF.

The table lists this clonotype with many counts. The J gene is TRBJ1-1, the V gene TRBV4-3; D possibly corresponds to TRBD1 (6 bases). The V gene lost 4 bases and the J gene lost 1 base, with 7 bases spanning the gap. The CDR3 is 13 amino acids. Germline CDR1 LGHNA, CDR2 YSLEER. CDR3 sequence (DNA): TGCGCCAGCAGCCTACAGGGGAACACTGAAGCTTTCTTT. It codes for CASSLQGNTEAFF.

Only a few counts were recorded for this clonotype. This sequence joins TRBV5-1 and TRBJ2-2; maybe TRBD1 (6 bases). The CDR3 consists of 13 residues. Between the trimmed V and J ends, which lost 7 bases and 2 bases, there was a span of 9 bases. CDR1 SGHRS and CDR2 YFSETQ come from the germline V gene. CDR3 residues: CASQDRNTGELFF. Written as DNA, the CDR3 is TGCGCCAGCCAGGACAGAAACACCGGGGAGCTGTTTTTT.

This clonotype was seen more than once but under ten times. This sequence joins TRBV19 and TRBJ2-7, with D maybe TRBD2 (5 bases). Trimming took off 7 bases at V and 7 bases at J, with 11 bases between the two ends. Germline V gene sequence: CDR1 LNHDA, CDR2 SQIVND (reference sequence). CDR3 length equals 11 residues. The CDR3 region is CASTGMGEQYF. The CDR3 DNA reads as TGTGCCAGTACGGGGATGGGTGAGCAGTACTTC.

The chain uses TRBV24-1 and TRBJ2-6, with a possible D match to TRBD1 (7 bases). Germline V gene sequence: CDR1 KGHDR, CDR2 SFDVKD. This CDR3 is 16 amino acids long. Trimming pared 3 bases from V and 6 bases from J, leaving 14 bases between. CDR3 sequence: CATSDQGGSSANVLTF. The CDR3 bases are TGTGCCACCAGTGATCAGGGGGGCAGTTCGGCCAACGTCCTGACTTTC.

The chain links TRBV3-1 to TRBJ1-2; 7 bases fit TRBD1. V lost 4 bases and J lost 4; bases outside the gene matches: 12. Germline CDR1 LGHDT, CDR2 YNNKEL (reference sequence). The CDR3 length is 16 residues. DNA for the CDR3: TGTGCCAGCAGCCGCCACGCGGGACAGCCCAGCTATGGCTACACCTTC. Its protein product is CASSRHAGQPSYGYTF. The full variable domain, in which reference TRBV3-1 and TRBJ1-2 provide the parts outside the CDR3, is DTAVSQTPKYLVTQMGNDKSIKCEQNLGHDTMYWYKQDSKKFLKIMFSYNNKELIINETVPNRFSPKSPDKAHLNLHINSLELGDSAVYFCASSRHAGQPSYGYTFGSGTRLTVV.

This clonotype was observed a single time. This likely comes from a read error, as the CDR3 has no conserved phenylalanine or tryptophan at its end. The chain carries TRBV12-3 or TRBV12-4 and TRBJ2-1, with D possibly matching TRBD2 (6 bases). CDR3 size: 16 residues. The V gene lost 3 bases and the J gene lost 11 bases, with 23 bases spanning the gap. CDR3 in amino acids: CASSLGRGAAFWKQFL. DNA of the CDR3: TGTGCCAGCAGTTTGGGCCGCGGGGCCGCATTTTGGAAGCAGTTCTTA.

This clonotype was recorded a few times. The chain carries TRBV12-3 or TRBV12-4 and TRBJ2-2; unclear D gene. The V and J ends lost 7 bases and 7 bases respectively, with 4 bases between them. CDR3 length equals 10 residues. The CDR3 region has the DNA TGTGCCAGCAAGGGCGGGGAGCTGTTTTTT. Its protein is CASKGGELFF.

The chain has TRBV9 and TRBJ2-3; perhaps TRBD1 as D (5 bases). This CDR3 is built from 15 residues. CDR1 and CDR2 from the germline V gene are SGDLS and YYNGEE. The V end was cut by 1 base, the J end by 2 bases, with 11 bases between. The CDR3 loop reads CASSVIDRFTDTQYF. CDR3 bases: TGTGCCAGCAGCGTAATCGACAGATTCACAGATACGCAGTATTTT.

This clonotype was detected a few times. This rearrangement joins TRBV20-1 to TRBJ2-1; 9 bases line up with TRBD2. CDR1 is DFQATT and CDR2 is SNEGSKA in the germline V gene (reference sequence). This CDR3 spans 14 amino acids. V was pared by 5 bases and J by 4 bases, with 6 bases of the junction left unmatched. The CDR3 DNA follows: TGCAGTGCTTGCAAGCGGGGGGCATACAATGAGCAGTTCTTC. This translates into CSACKRGAYNEQFF.

The chain employs TRBV6-7 and TRBJ1-2; D ambiguous. TRBV6-7 is placed among ORFs of uncertain function. V was cut by 4 bases and J by 4 bases, with 16 bases left in between. The CDR3 has 15 residues. CDR3 sequence (DNA): TGTGCCAGCAGTTCCCTAAAAGGGCGCTTCTATGGCTACACCTTC. Protein product: CASSSLKGRFYGYTF.

The chain uses TRBV9 and TRBJ2-7; no clear D. V lost 3 bases, J lost 1 base, and 14 bases lay in between. CDR1 and CDR2 from the germline V gene are SGDLS and YYNGEE. The CDR3 is 15 residues long. The CDR3: CASSASPAKSYEQYF. The CDR3 bases are TGTGCCAGCAGCGCAAGTCCCGCTAAGTCCTACGAGCAGTACTTC.

The table lists this clonotype with many counts. The V gene is TRBV5-5, the J gene TRBJ2-2; TRBD1 is a possible D gene (5 bases). Germline V CDR1 and CDR2: SGHKS, YYEKEE (reference sequence). Trimming cost V 7 bases and J 4 bases, with 11 bases left between them. This CDR3 has 13 residues. In DNA form, the CDR3 reads TGTGCCAGCCTTGACCAGGGCACCGGGGAGCTGTTTTTT. This translates into CASLDQGTGELFF.

The J gene is TRBJ2-3, the V gene TRBV5-1, with D possibly matching TRBD1 (5 bases). The ends were cut back, 6 bases at V and 3 bases at J, with 11 bases in the middle. Germline values: CDR1 SGHRS, CDR2 YFSETQ. CDR3 length: 13 residues. CDR3: CASNVAGTDTQYF. In DNA, the CDR3 is TGCGCCAGCAACGTTGCAGGGACAGATACGCAGTATTTT.

This clonotype was seen ten or more times. The chain employs TRBV7-2 and TRBJ2-3, with 7 nucleotides matching TRBD2. This CDR3 is 13 amino acids long. Germline V gene sequence: CDR1 SGHTA, CDR2 FQGNSA. V lost 8 bases, J lost 1 base, and 3 bases stayed unmatched. The CDR3 protein is CASALAGTDTQYF. The CDR3 nucleotides read TGTGCCAGCGCCCTAGCGGGCACAGATACGCAGTATTTT.

There are a few counts of this clonotype. This chain connects TRBV9 to TRBJ1-1; TRBD1 is a possible D gene (6 bases). This CDR3 contains 13 residues. Trimming cost V 3 bases and J 1 base, with 7 bases left between them. The germline V gene has CDR1 SGDLS and CDR2 YYNGEE. The CDR3 spells CASSETGNTEAFF. The DNA for the CDR3 is TGTGCCAGCAGCGAGACAGGGAACACTGAAGCTTTCTTT.

The rearrangement links TRBV3-1 to TRBJ2-1, with 8 positions matching TRBD2. The germline V gene has CDR1 LGHDT and CDR2 YNNKEL (reference sequence). The CDR3 sequence is 16 residues long. V shed 4 bases, J shed 8 bases, and the junction held 13 bases outside the gene matches. The CDR3 bases are TGTGCCAGCAGCCCCAGAAGGTCGGGGGGGCTCTATGAGCAGTTCTTC. Its protein is CASSPRRSGGLYEQFF.

This clonotype showed up just a few times. This chain uses TRBV2 with TRBJ2-5; the D gene is possibly TRBD2 (9 bases). Germline V gene lookup returns CDR1 SNHLY and CDR2 FYNNEI. Trimming removed 7 bases from V and 4 bases from J, with 19 bases in between. The CDR3 covers 15 residues. The CDR3 is CASIRGPSGIETQYF. DNA for the CDR3: TGTGCCAGCATCAGGGGGCCTAGCGGGATAGAGACCCAGTACTTC. Supplemented by reference TRBV2 and TRBJ2-5, the full variable domain reads EPEVTQTPSHQVTQMGQEVILRCVPISNHLYFYWYRQILGQKVEFLVSFYNNEISEKSEIFDDQFSVERPDGSNFTLKIRSTKLEDSAMYFCASIRGPSGIETQYFGPGTRLLVL.